This T cell receptor (beta chain) came from a study of T cells in Graves' hyperthyroidism and ophthalmopathy. V lost 0 bases, J lost 3 bases, and 9 bases stayed unmatched. The CDR3 sequence is 16 residues long. The germline gives CDR1 DFQATT, CDR2 SNEGSKA (reference sequence). Study outcomes and limitations: Blood samples included most of the expanded thyroid clonotypes exceeding 0.001.

This clonotype was detected only a few times. Its specificity is not known. Researchers amplified the TCR beta CDR3 regions from RNA transcripts. The study used the HTBI primer set for a first-round RT-PCR of the TCR CDR3. TCRdb called the multiplex PCR reads again in MiXCR, with one record for every CDR3 protein. In the table there are 330,000 or so distinct CDR3 sequences, roughly 19% of which are singletons. PBMCs came from 9 to 10 ml fresh peripheral blood. Sequenced material: blood. This rearrangement joins TRBV20-1 to TRBJ2-7, with 9 bases matching TRBD1. The sequence derives from a man in his fifties with Graves' ophthalmopathy. The CDR3 DNA reads as TGCAGTGCTAGAGACGCACAGGGGGCTGCCCACTACGAGCAGTACTTC. It encodes CSARDAQGAAHYEQYF.